A single sample gave rise to the 13 T cell receptor beta chains below, sequenced in a study of identical twins. TCRdb re-called the 5' RACE reads through MiXCR, storing one row per CDR3 protein. The sample shows some 900,000 distinct CDR3 sequences, 10% to 15% of them seen only once. Separately, the same data were catalogued under a study of yellow fever vaccine responses in identical twins.

Sequencing input: PBMCs. These receptor sequences come from a woman between 18 and 29 years old in good health.

This chain uses TRBV6-1 with TRBJ2-7; D is possibly TRBD1 or TRBD2 (5 bases each). Germline CDR1 MNHNS, CDR2 SASEGT. The CDR3 contains 13 residues. Trimming took off 5 bases at V and 11 bases at J, with 19 bases between the two ends. In DNA form, the CDR3 reads TGTGCCAGCAGTCGGGACGAGACAACGAGCAAGTACGTC. It yields the protein CASSRDETTSKYV.

This clonotype turned up a few times. The rearrangement uses TRBV20-1 and TRBJ1-1; D remains ambiguous. Germline V CDR1 and CDR2: DFQATT, SNEGSKA (reference sequence). Deletions cut 1 base from V and 0 bases from J, with 12 bases between. This CDR3 spans 15 amino acids. CDR3 sequence reads: CSARGGSIMNTEAFF. The DNA of the CDR3 is TGCAGTGCTAGAGGTGGGAGCATTATGAACACTGAAGCTTTCTTT.

The V call is TRBV5-1, the J call TRBJ2-3; 8 bases align to TRBD1. V dropped 0 bases and J dropped 4; count of bases not matched to a gene: 7. CDR1 is SGHRS, CDR2 YFSETQ, per germline. CDR3 length: 16 residues. CDR3 nucleotide sequence: TGCGCCAGCAGCTTGGGACGAACAGGGGGATCAGATACGCAGTATTTT. Protein: CASSLGRTGGSDTQYF. Drawing the rest from reference TRBV5-1 and TRBJ2-3, the complete variable domain is KAGVTQTPRYLIKTRGQQVTLSCSPISGHRSVSWYQQTPGQGLQFLFEYFSETQRNKGNFPGRFSGRQFSNSRSEMNVSTLELGDSALYLCASSLGRTGGSDTQYFGPGTRLTVL.

This clonotype was picked up a small number of times. The chain joins TRBV29-1 to TRBJ2-5; the match to TRBD2 covers 7 bases. V lost 4 bases, J lost 5 bases, and 13 bases stayed unmatched. Per germline, CDR1 SQVTM and CDR2 ANQGSEA. The CDR3 spans 15 residues. The CDR3 nucleotides are TGCAGCGTTGGGGCGAGCGGGAATGCTAAGGAGACCCAGTACTTC. Its protein is CSVGASGNAKETQYF.

The J gene is TRBJ2-2, the V gene TRBV29-1; 8 bases match TRBD2. The J segment lost 5 bases and the V segment lost 3 bases, leaving 2 bases of the junction unmatched. Germline V lookup: CDR1 SQVTM, CDR2 ANQGSEA. CDR3 size: 13 residues. DNA of the CDR3: TGCAGCGTTGAGCGGGAGGCGACCGGGGAGCTGTTTTTT. Translating it yields CSVEREATGELFF.

This clonotype was counted a few times. The V gene is TRBV3-1, the J gene TRBJ2-6, with 7 bases matching TRBD2. Trimming took 3 bases from V and 2 from J; bases not matched to a gene: 7. The germline CDR1 and CDR2 sequences are LGHDT and YNNKEL (reference sequence). CDR3 length equals 17 residues. The CDR3 nucleotides read TGTGCCAGCAGCCAGAGGTTGGGAGGGGCTGGGGCCAACGTCCTGACTTTC. The encoded protein is CASSQRLGGAGANVLTF.

This chain connects TRBV29-1 to TRBJ1-5; a weak D match, TRBD1 (5 bases). The CDR3 sequence is 13 residues long. V lost 4 bases and J 5 bases, leaving 12 bases between the germline ends. Looked up from germline, CDR1 is SQVTM and CDR2 is ANQGSEA. The CDR3 DNA reads as TGCAGCGTTGGAGACAGTCGTTATCAGCCCCAGCATTTT. This sequence encodes CSVGDSRYQPQHF. The variable domain in full, completed from reference TRBV29-1 and TRBJ1-5, reads SAVISQKPSRDICQRGTSLTIQCQVDSQVTMMFWYRQQPGQSLTLIATANQGSEATYESGFVIDKFPISRPNLTFSTLTVSNMSPEDSSIYLCSVGDSRYQPQHFGDGTRLSIL.

Comments on this clonotype: Because it lacks the conserved phenylalanine or tryptophan at the end, this CDR3 is likely a read error. The chain joins TRBV20-1 to TRBJ2-1; 10 nucleotides line up with TRBD2. CDR3 size: 15 residues. V was clipped by 3 bases and J by 8 bases; unmatched bases: 10. The germline V gene encodes CDR1 DFQATT and CDR2 SNEGSKA (reference sequence). This chain's CDR3 is CSASLPGLASDEQFL. The CDR3 bases are TGCAGTGCTAGCCTTCCGGGACTAGCGAGCGATGAGCAGTTCTTG.

This clonotype was observed a few times. This chain uses TRBV5-1 with TRBJ2-1; D is possibly TRBD1 or TRBD2 (5 bases each). V lost 0 bases and J 3 bases, leaving 16 bases between the germline ends. This CDR3 spans 17 amino acids. Germline V gives CDR1 SGHRS, CDR2 YFSETQ. Written as DNA, the CDR3 is TGCGCCAGCAGCTTGGGATCCGGGACCAAGGGCTACAATGAGCAGTTCTTC. Protein: CASSLGSGTKGYNEQFF. Full variable domain (remainder filled in from reference TRBV5-1 and TRBJ2-1): KAGVTQTPRYLIKTRGQQVTLSCSPISGHRSVSWYQQTPGQGLQFLFEYFSETQRNKGNFPGRFSGRQFSNSRSEMNVSTLELGDSALYLCASSLGSGTKGYNEQFFGPGTRLTVL.

This clonotype was found a few times. This chain joins TRBV10-3 and TRBJ2-3; D remains unclear. Trimming shortened V by 4 bases and J by 1 base, and 3 bases separated the two germline ends. Germline-derived CDR1 and CDR2 are ENHRY and SYGVKD. The CDR3 consists of 12 residues. The CDR3 loop reads CAISARTDTQYF. In DNA form, the CDR3 reads TGTGCCATCAGTGCCCGCACAGATACGCAGTATTTT.

The chain uses TRBV5-1 and TRBJ2-1, with D possibly being TRBD2 (6 bases). Trimming stripped 4 bases from V and 9 bases from J, with 17 bases between. CDR3 length: 14 residues. Germline lookup yields CDR1 SGHRS and CDR2 YFSETQ. In DNA form, the CDR3 reads TGCGCCAGCAGCCGCCCCTCGGAGGGCGGTGAGCAGTTCTTC. Amino acids: CASSRPSEGGEQFF. The full variable domain, rest sourced from reference TRBV5-1 and TRBJ2-1, is KAGVTQTPRYLIKTRGQQVTLSCSPISGHRSVSWYQQTPGQGLQFLFEYFSETQRNKGNFPGRFSGRQFSNSRSEMNVSTLELGDSALYLCASSRPSEGGEQFFGPGTRLTVL.

This clonotype was counted at least ten times. The chain combines TRBV14 with TRBJ2-4; D tentatively fits TRBD1 or TRBD2 (6 bases each). Deletions cut 1 base from V and 0 bases from J, with 13 bases between. The CDR3 runs to 17 residues. Germline V lookup: CDR1 SGHDN, CDR2 FVKESK. As DNA, the CDR3 is TGTGCCAGCAGCCAAGGGCCCCGGGGGCTAGCCAAAAACATTCAGTACTTC. It encodes CASSQGPRGLAKNIQYF.

This clonotype has just a few counts. V is TRBV6-1 and J is TRBJ1-1; D not certain. Germline CDR1 MNHNS, CDR2 SASEGT. V was shortened by 3 bases and J by 5 bases, with 7 bases between the two germline ends. This CDR3 spans 12 amino acids. Here the CDR3 DNA reads TGTGCCAGCAGTGATGGGAGGACTGAAGCTTTCTTT. Its translation is CASSDGRTEAFF.